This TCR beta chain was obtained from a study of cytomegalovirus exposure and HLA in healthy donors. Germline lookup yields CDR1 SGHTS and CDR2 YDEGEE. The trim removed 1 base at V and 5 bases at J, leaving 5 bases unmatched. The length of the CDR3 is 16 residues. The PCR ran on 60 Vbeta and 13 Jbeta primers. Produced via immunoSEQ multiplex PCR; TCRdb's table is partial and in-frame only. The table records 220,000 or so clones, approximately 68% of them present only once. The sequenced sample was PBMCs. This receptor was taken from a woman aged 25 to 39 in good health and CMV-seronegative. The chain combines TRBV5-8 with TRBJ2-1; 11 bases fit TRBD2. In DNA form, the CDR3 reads TGTGCCAGCAGCTTGACGACTAGCGGGGAACACAATGAGCAGTTCTTC. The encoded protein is CASSLTTSGEHNEQFF.